Following are 27 T cell receptor beta chains from one sample sequenced in a study of T cell clusters in autoimmune cytopenias (dated by TCRdb to between 2019 and 2020). Per sample, approximately 270 ng of peripheral blood genomic DNA, approximately 37,500 genome equivalents, was used for TRB amplification. The sequencer listed for this sample is Illumina MiSeq. To amplify TRB rearrangements, a touch-down multiplex PCR protocol was run with the TRB-A and TRB-B primer pools combined in a single tube. Following TCRdb reprocessing, every CDR3 protein sequence forms one entry, and DNA is not provided. The table for this sample shows 1,300 to 1,500 distinct CDR3 sequences. Clones ranked in the top ten supply roughly half of the sample. These data were also filed under a second study, of T cell repertoires in aging, cancer and after chemotherapy.

Sequencing was done on a sample of peripheral blood. Receptors originate from a human donor with chronic lymphocytic leukemia.

This clonotype is deemed medium-sized (0.01 to 0.1%) by its frequency. The chain uses TRBV28 and TRBJ2-1; the TRBD2 assignment by TCRdb is unverifiable without DNA. Germline assignment: CDR1 MDHEN and CDR2 SYDVKM. This CDR3 contains 13 residues. The CDR3 loop reads CASTIAEGGEQFF.

The V and J genes are TRBV4-1 and TRBJ2-3; TCRdb names TRBD2, which stays unverified in the absence of DNA. CDR1 and CDR2 from the germline V gene are MGHRA and YSYEKL. The CDR3 is 13 amino acids. The CDR3 sequence: CASGLAGGGTQYF.

The chain recombines TRBV4-2 with TRBJ2-3; with no DNA, the TCRdb D assignment of TRBD2 cannot be verified. Germline-derived CDR1 and CDR2 are LGHNA and YNFKEQ. The CDR3 runs to 16 residues. The CDR3 sequence is CASSHASGGSTDTQYF.

This clonotype counts as medium-sized by frequency. This chain connects TRBV6-2 or TRBV6-3 to TRBJ1-1. The CDR3 runs 13 residues. Germline V gene data show CDR1 as MNHEY and CDR2 as SVGEGT. CDR3 protein: CASSVDPNTEAFF.

This clonotype is medium-sized by frequency. The rearrangement joins TRBV19 to TRBJ2-7; TCRdb's D call, TRBD2, is unchecked because there is no DNA. This CDR3 comprises 15 residues. From germline, CDR1 is LNHDA and CDR2 SQIVND (reference sequence). The CDR3 here is CASSSRTSGLYEQYF.

This clonotype shows up as medium-sized by frequency. J is TRBJ1-5 and V is TRBV19; TCRdb picks TRBD1, but there is no DNA to check that call. Germline lookup yields CDR1 LNHDA and CDR2 SQIVND (reference sequence). CDR3 size: 19 residues. Here the CDR3 reads CASSPLTGENFYSNQPQHF.

By frequency, this clonotype registers medium-sized. The gene calls are TRBV19 and TRBJ2-7; the TRBD1 assignment by TCRdb is unverifiable without DNA. CDR3 length equals 12 residues. CDR1 is LNHDA and CDR2 is SQIVND in the germline V gene (reference sequence). CDR3 region: CASGTGMGEQYF. The full variable domain, rest sourced from reference TRBV19 and TRBJ2-7, is DGGITQSPKYLFRKEGQNVTLSCEQNLNHDAMYWYRQDPGQGLRLIYYSQIVNDFQKGDIAEGYSVSREKKESFPLTVTSAQKNPTAFYLCASGTGMGEQYFGPGTRLTVT.

Frequency places this clonotype as medium-sized. The rearrangement joins TRBV27 to TRBJ2-3; the D call from TCRdb, TRBD1, cannot be confirmed without DNA. The germline V gene encodes CDR1 MNHEY and CDR2 SMNVEV (reference sequence). The CDR3 loop spans 17 amino acids. CDR3 protein: CASRTWAGTLTGDTQYF.

Judged by frequency, this clonotype is medium-sized. This rearrangement joins TRBV7-9 to TRBJ2-1; TCRdb designates TRBD1, a call that cannot be tested without DNA. CDR1 is SEHNR and CDR2 is FQNEAQ in the germline V gene (reference sequence). The CDR3 extends over 15 amino acids. The CDR3 protein is CASSLSEGVAGQGFF.

By frequency, this clonotype is medium-sized (0.01 to 0.1%). The rearrangement joins TRBV12-3 or TRBV12-4 to TRBJ2-1; TCRdb proposes TRBD1, but this gene call is untestable without DNA. The CDR3 is 13 amino acids. The CDR3 is CASSLGQSNEQFF.

Its frequency marks this clonotype as medium-sized. The chain uses TRBV27 and TRBJ2-7; no DNA is available, so the TRBD2 call from TCRdb remains unchecked. This CDR3 is built from 15 residues. Germline V gives CDR1 MNHEY, CDR2 SMNVEV (reference sequence). Here the CDR3 reads CASSLTSGSTLEQYF.

In terms of frequency, this clonotype is medium-sized. The genes are TRBV18 and TRBJ2-7; TCRdb selects TRBD2, and the lack of DNA leaves this call unchecked. The CDR3 length is 16 residues. The germline V gene has CDR1 KGHSH and CDR2 LQKENI. The CDR3 protein is CASSPLPSGRTHEQYF.

The J gene is TRBJ1-2, the V gene TRBV20-1; TCRdb names TRBD1, which stays unverified in the absence of DNA. This CDR3 is 13 amino acids long. CDR1 and CDR2 (germline): DFQATT, SNEGSKA (reference sequence). CDR3: CSARRTGPYGYTF.

This clonotype is large (0.1 to 1%) by frequency. The gene calls are TRBV6-5 and TRBJ2-2; TCRdb returns TRBD1, unconfirmable since there is no DNA. The CDR3 contains 14 residues. The germline V gene has CDR1 MNHEY and CDR2 SVGAGI. The CDR3 sequence is CASSEDRGFGELFF.

The V and J genes are TRBV4-3 and TRBJ2-7. The CDR3 is 15 amino acids. The V gene's germline CDR1 is LGHNA and CDR2 YSLEER. The CDR3: CASSQVKGAYYEQYF.

According to its frequency, this clonotype is medium-sized. The chain uses TRBV24-1 and TRBJ2-1; the D call from TCRdb, TRBD1, cannot be confirmed without DNA. This CDR3 is 13 amino acids long. The germline V gene has CDR1 KGHDR and CDR2 SFDVKD. CDR3 loop: CATSDVLAPQRFF.

This clonotype shows up as medium-sized by frequency. The rearrangement joins TRBV7-9 to TRBJ2-2; the TRBD2 assignment by TCRdb is unverifiable without DNA. The CDR3 covers 15 residues. Germline V CDR1 and CDR2: SEHNR, FQNEAQ (reference sequence). The CDR3 loop is CASSLEWEYTGELFF.

This clonotype ranks as medium-sized in terms of frequency. The chain carries TRBV30 and TRBJ1-3; with no DNA, the TCRdb D assignment of TRBD1 cannot be verified. This CDR3 spans 16 amino acids. Germline assignment: CDR1 GTSNPN and CDR2 SVGIG (reference sequence). CDR3 amino acids: CAWTPRPGRSGNTIYF.

This chain uses TRBV7-9 with TRBJ2-5; TCRdb returns TRBD1, unconfirmable since there is no DNA. CDR1 is SEHNR, CDR2 FQNEAQ, per germline (reference sequence). The CDR3 is 14 residues long. CDR3 in amino acids: CASKKTGGGETQYF. The whole variable domain, remainder taken from reference TRBV7-9 and TRBJ2-5, is DTGVSQNPRHKITKRGQNVTFRCDPISEHNRLYWYRQTLGQGPEFLTYFQNEAQLEKSRLLSDRFSAERPKGSFSTLEIQRTEQGDSAMYLCASKKTGGGETQYFGPGTRLLVL.

This clonotype is classed as medium-sized by frequency. V gene TRBV18 combines with J gene TRBJ2-7. CDR1 is KGHSH, CDR2 LQKENI, per germline. The CDR3 extends over 12 amino acids. The CDR3 reads CASSPTGGEQYF.

This clonotype shows up as large by frequency. The gene calls are TRBV6-5 and TRBJ2-1; TCRdb returns TRBD2, unconfirmable since there is no DNA. The length of the CDR3 is 14 residues. Germline V gives CDR1 MNHEY, CDR2 SVGAGI. This CDR3 is CASSGLAGVNEQFF.

In terms of frequency, this clonotype is medium-sized. This chain uses TRBV6-5 with TRBJ1-1. Germline loops: CDR1 MNHEY, CDR2 SVGAGI. The CDR3 is 14 residues long. This chain's CDR3 is CASSDRLANTEAFF.

This clonotype registers medium-sized by frequency. The chain employs TRBV30 and TRBJ1-4; absent DNA, TCRdb's TRBD1 call cannot be checked. This CDR3 is built from 12 residues. Germline values: CDR1 GTSNPN, CDR2 SVGIG (reference sequence). CDR3 sequence reads: CAWSAQGPRLFF.

This clonotype counts as medium-sized (0.01 to 0.1%) by frequency. The gene calls are TRBV4-2 and TRBJ2-3; the TRBD2 assignment by TCRdb is unverifiable without DNA. Germline V gives CDR1 LGHNA, CDR2 YNFKEQ. The CDR3 is 18 residues long. The CDR3: CASSQDIETSGVTDTQYF.

This chain links TRBV28 with TRBJ2-7; TCRdb lists TRBD1, though no DNA is available to test this call. The CDR3 extends over 16 amino acids. Germline assignment: CDR1 MDHEN and CDR2 SYDVKM. Here the CDR3 reads CASSPTPRRLSYEQYF.

The chain is built from TRBV20-1 and TRBJ2-1; absent DNA, TCRdb's TRBD1 call cannot be checked. From germline, CDR1 is DFQATT and CDR2 SNEGSKA (reference sequence). The CDR3 sequence is 13 residues long. CDR3 sequence reads: CSARSPGDNEQFF.

This clonotype is classed as medium-sized by frequency. CDR3 residues: CASSSGTGEGTQYF. This sequence joins TRBV21-1 and TRBJ2-3; without DNA, the TCRdb call of TRBD2 cannot be checked. TRBV21-1 is listed as a pseudogene. There are 14 residues in the CDR3.